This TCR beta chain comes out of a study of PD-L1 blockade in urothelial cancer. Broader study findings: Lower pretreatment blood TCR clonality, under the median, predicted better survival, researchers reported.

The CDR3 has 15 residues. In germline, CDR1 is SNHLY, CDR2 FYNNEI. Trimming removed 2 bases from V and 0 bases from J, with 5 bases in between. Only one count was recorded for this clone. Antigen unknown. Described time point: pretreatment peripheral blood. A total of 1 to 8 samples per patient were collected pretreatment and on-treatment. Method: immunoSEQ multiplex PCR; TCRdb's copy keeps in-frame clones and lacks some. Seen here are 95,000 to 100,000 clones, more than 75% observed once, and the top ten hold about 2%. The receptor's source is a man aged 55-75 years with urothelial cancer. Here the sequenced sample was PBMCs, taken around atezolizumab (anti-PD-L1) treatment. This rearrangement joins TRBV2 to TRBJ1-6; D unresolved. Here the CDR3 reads CASSETSSYNSPLHF. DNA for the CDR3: TGTGCCAGCAGTGAAACGAGCTCCTATAATTCACCCCTCCACTTT.